Shown below are 18 T cell receptor beta chains from a single sample sequenced in a study of regulatory T cells in long-lasting Graves disease. Time point indicated: newly diagnosed GD, antithyroid drugs for less than 3 months. The TCR library was prepared using RNA isolated from PBMCs. The TCR beta library used iRepertoire HTBI primers with Arm-PCR amplification of CDR3. TCRdb re-derived calls from the multiplex PCR reads in MiXCR, one entry per CDR3 protein. The table lists 250,000 to 300,000 distinct CDR3 sequences, 18% of them singletons, with 14% in the top ten. This same sample was also part of a study on T cells in Graves' hyperthyroidism and ophthalmopathy.

Sequencing used peripheral blood mononuclear cells (PBMCs), obtained at new diagnosis, from a patient treated with antithyroid drugs. Receptors were obtained from a woman in her thirties with Graves disease.

This clonotype has more than one count but fewer than ten. The chain is built from TRBV4-2 and TRBJ1-4, with D unresolved. CDR1 is LGHNA, CDR2 YNFKEQ, per germline. The ends were cut back, 0 bases at V and 13 bases at J, with 12 bases in the middle. The CDR3 has 13 amino acids. CDR3 in amino acids: CASSQDPPRPLFF. CDR3 sequence (DNA): TGTGCCAGCAGCCAAGATCCCCCCAGGCCACTGTTTTTT.

This clonotype was observed at least ten times. The genes are TRBV6-1 and TRBJ1-3; no reliable D call. CDR3 size: 15 residues. The germline V gene has CDR1 MNHNS and CDR2 SASEGT. V was trimmed by 8 bases and J by 0 bases, leaving 14 bases between them. Written as DNA, the CDR3 is TGTGCCAGCCGCAGACCGGAGGTCTCTGGAAACACCATATATTTT. The encoded protein is CASRRPEVSGNTIYF.

Ten or more counts support this clonotype. The chain uses TRBV2 and TRBJ1-1; 8 bases line up with TRBD1. Germline-derived CDR1 and CDR2 are SNHLY and FYNNEI. Unmatched junction bases numbered 5, after V lost 4 bases and J lost 7 bases. This CDR3 contains 13 residues. CDR3 in amino acids: CASSVRDRREAFF. For the CDR3, the DNA is TGTGCCAGCAGTGTCCGGGACAGGCGTGAAGCTTTCTTT.

On this clonotype: It is likely a read error: a sequence one base away is far more abundant. Lacking the conserved final phenylalanine or tryptophan, this CDR3 likely reflects a read error. This sequence joins TRBV18 and TRBJ1-6, with D unresolved. V lost 8 bases and J lost 8, with 19 bases in between. Per germline, CDR1 KGHSH and CDR2 LQKENI. There are 15 residues in the CDR3. The CDR3 DNA is TGTGCCAGCAGTTCCAGTAGAAACTGGGATTCACCCCTCCACCTT. Protein product: CASSSSRNWDSPLHL.

In its sample, this clonotype was seen many times. The chain has TRBV27 and TRBJ1-1, with a possible D match to TRBD1 (5 bases). Germline V CDR1 and CDR2: MNHEY, SMNVEV (reference sequence). The length of the CDR3 is 16 residues. The V end lost 6 bases, the J end lost 3 bases, and 20 bases lay between the germline ends. CDR3 loop: CASSRGSGFQDTEAFF. CDR3 sequence (DNA): TGTGCCAGCAGCCGCGGTTCAGGGTTTCAGGACACTGAAGCTTTCTTT.

Concerning this clonotype itself: The likely explanation is a read error, given a far larger clone one base away. CDR3 region: CASSLWTGDYGYTF. The CDR3 DNA follows: TGTGCCAGCAGCTTATGGACAGGCGACTATGGCTACACCTTC. The chain is built from TRBV7-9 and TRBJ1-2; 7 bases agree with TRBD1. Germline CDR1 is SEHNR and CDR2 is FQNEAQ (reference sequence). Trimming cost V 2 bases and J 3 bases; bases outside gene matches: 3. The CDR3 contains 14 residues.

V usage is TRBV5-1 and J usage is TRBJ1-4, with D hard to call. The germline V gene has CDR1 SGHRS and CDR2 YFSETQ. Trimming cost V 6 bases and J 0 bases, with 18 bases left between them. The CDR3 runs to 17 residues. This CDR3 is CASTRERTGATNEKLFF. Written as DNA, the CDR3 is TGCGCCAGCACCAGAGAACGGACGGGTGCAACTAATGAAAAACTGTTTTTT.

Ten or more counts support this clonotype. The chain joins TRBV18 to TRBJ2-5, with D perhaps TRBD1 (5 bases). CDR1 KGHSH and CDR2 LQKENI come from the germline V gene. Trimming stripped 7 bases from V and 1 base from J, with 13 bases between. There are 14 residues in the CDR3. The CDR3 here is CASFADMGQETQYF. CDR3 nucleotides: TGTGCCAGCTTCGCGGACATGGGCCAAGAGACCCAGTACTTC.

Ten or more counts support this clonotype. The chain has TRBV20-1 and TRBJ2-1, with 9 nucleotides matching TRBD2. Germline values: CDR1 DFQATT, CDR2 SNEGSKA (reference sequence). The CDR3 consists of 14 residues. V trimming: 0 bases; J trimming: 4 bases; junction bases outside the gene matches: 1. The CDR3 nucleotides read TGCAGTGCTAGAGAAGCGGGGGGTTACAATGAGCAGTTCTTC. This encodes CSAREAGGYNEQFF.

This clonotype was detected many times. J is TRBJ2-5 and V is TRBV5-1; weak D call: TRBD1 (6 bases). V shed 5 bases and J shed 6 bases, with 17 bases lying between them. Germline loops: CDR1 SGHRS, CDR2 YFSETQ. The CDR3 loop spans 14 amino acids. For the CDR3, the DNA is TGCGCCAGCAGTAGGTTCAGGGACACCAAGACCCAGTACTTC. Residues: CASSRFRDTKTQYF. Based on the CDR3 plus reference TRBV5-1 and TRBJ2-5, the full variable domain is KAGVTQTPRYLIKTRGQQVTLSCSPISGHRSVSWYQQTPGQGLQFLFEYFSETQRNKGNFPGRFSGRQFSNSRSEMNVSTLELGDSALYLCASSRFRDTKTQYFGPGTRLLVL.

In its sample, this clonotype was seen many times. V is TRBV5-5 and J is TRBJ1-3; tentative D call: TRBD1 (5 bases). The CDR3 totals 16 residues. V was clipped by 6 bases and J by 0 bases, with 16 bases between them. The germline V gene has CDR1 SGHKS and CDR2 YYEKEE (reference sequence). The CDR3 is CASTRFVQDSGNTIYF. The CDR3 DNA follows: TGTGCCAGCACCCGATTCGTACAGGACTCTGGAAACACCATATATTTT.

This clonotype was seen repeatedly, ten times or more. The V and J genes are TRBV24-1 and TRBJ2-3; perhaps TRBD1 as D (6 bases). V was shortened by 8 bases and J by 3 bases, with 8 bases between the two germline ends. This CDR3 is 12 amino acids long. The germline CDR1 and CDR2 sequences are KGHDR and SFDVKD. This CDR3 is CATKGDTDTQYF. DNA for the CDR3: TGTGCCACCAAGGGGGATACAGATACGCAGTATTTT.

This clonotype was counted ten times or more. J is TRBJ1-1 and V is TRBV3-1; a possible D gene is TRBD1 (5 bases). There are 17 residues in the CDR3. Germline V gene data show CDR1 as LGHDT and CDR2 as YNNKEL (reference sequence). V was trimmed by 0 bases and J by 3 bases, leaving 17 bases between them. CDR3 in DNA: TGTGCCAGCAGCCAAGAAATAATGGGGGGGGTGGACACTGAAGCTTTCTTT. The encoded protein is CASSQEIMGGVDTEAFF.

The chain is built from TRBV19 and TRBJ1-5; TRBD1 aligns across 10 bases. This CDR3 spans 18 amino acids. V was clipped by 4 bases and J by 0 bases; unmatched bases: 9. Germline loops: CDR1 LNHDA, CDR2 SQIVND (reference sequence). The CDR3 is CASSTRDRGLYSNQPQHF. As DNA, the CDR3 is TGTGCCAGTAGTACTAGGGACAGGGGTTTATATAGCAATCAGCCCCAGCATTTT. Full variable domain (rest looked up from reference TRBV19 and TRBJ1-5): DGGITQSPKYLFRKEGQNVTLSCEQNLNHDAMYWYRQDPGQGLRLIYYSQIVNDFQKGDIAEGYSVSREKKESFPLTVTSAQKNPTAFYLCASSTRDRGLYSNQPQHFGDGTRLSIL.

In its sample, this clonotype was seen many times. This chain uses TRBV7-2 with TRBJ2-1; D is ambiguous. The V end was cut by 5 bases, the J end by 1 base, with 9 bases between. CDR1 is SGHTA and CDR2 is FQGNSA in the germline V gene. The CDR3 sequence is 14 residues long. The CDR3 nucleotides read TGTGCCAGCAGCCCCTTTCCATCCTACAATGAGCAGTTCTTC. The encoded protein is CASSPFPSYNEQFF.

At least ten counts were recorded for this clonotype. The J gene is TRBJ1-2, the V gene TRBV12-3 or TRBV12-4; TRBD1 is a possible D gene (5 bases). Trimming shortened V by 4 bases and J by 10 bases, and 16 bases separated the two germline ends. This CDR3 contains 13 residues. CDR3 protein: CASSSYIGGFYTF. The CDR3 DNA reads TGTGCCAGCAGTTCCTATATTGGGGGGTTCTACACCTTC.

There are a few counts of this clonotype. A much more abundant neighbour one base away suggests this may be a read error. This chain links TRBV10-3 with TRBJ1-1, with D maybe TRBD1 (5 bases). Germline assignment: CDR1 ENHRY and CDR2 SYGVKD. The CDR3 has 15 residues. This chain's CDR3 is CATSESLTANTEAFF. In nucleotides, the CDR3 is TGTGCCACCAGTGAGTCTTTGACAGCGAACACTGAAGCTTTCTTT.

This clonotype showed up many times. This chain connects TRBV7-9 to TRBJ2-1, with D maybe TRBD2 (6 bases). Germline CDR1 reads SEHNR; CDR2 reads FQNEAQ (reference sequence). This CDR3 is built from 14 residues. Deletions cut 7 bases from V and 7 bases from J, with 17 bases between. The CDR3 sequence: CASTGGAPWNEQFF. The CDR3 nucleotides are TGTGCCAGCACCGGCGGGGCACCCTGGAATGAGCAGTTCTTC.